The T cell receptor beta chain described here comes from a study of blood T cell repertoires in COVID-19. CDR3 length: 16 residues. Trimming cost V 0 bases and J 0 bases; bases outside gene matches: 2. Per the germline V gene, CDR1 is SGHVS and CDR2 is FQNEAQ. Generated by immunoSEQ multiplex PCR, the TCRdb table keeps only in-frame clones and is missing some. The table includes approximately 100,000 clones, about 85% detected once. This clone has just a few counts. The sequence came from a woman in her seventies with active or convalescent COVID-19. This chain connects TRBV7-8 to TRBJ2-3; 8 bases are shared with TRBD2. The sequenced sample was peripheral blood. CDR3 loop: CASSLASGTSTDTQYF. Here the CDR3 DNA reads TGTGCCAGCAGCTTAGCTAGCGGGACTAGCACAGATACGCAGTATTTT.